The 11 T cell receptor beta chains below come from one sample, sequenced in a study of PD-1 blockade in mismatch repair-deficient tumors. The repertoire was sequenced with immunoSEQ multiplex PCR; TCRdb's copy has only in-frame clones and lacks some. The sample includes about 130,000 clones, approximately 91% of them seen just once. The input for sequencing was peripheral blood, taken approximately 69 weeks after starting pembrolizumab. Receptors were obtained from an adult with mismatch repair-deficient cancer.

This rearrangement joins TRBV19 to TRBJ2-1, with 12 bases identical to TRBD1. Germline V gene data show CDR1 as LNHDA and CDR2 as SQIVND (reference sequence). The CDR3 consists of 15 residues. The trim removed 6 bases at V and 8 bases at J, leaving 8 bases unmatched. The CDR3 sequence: CASSGDRGLADEQFF. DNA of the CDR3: TGTGCCAGTAGCGGGGACAGGGGGCTTGCAGATGAGCAGTTCTTC.

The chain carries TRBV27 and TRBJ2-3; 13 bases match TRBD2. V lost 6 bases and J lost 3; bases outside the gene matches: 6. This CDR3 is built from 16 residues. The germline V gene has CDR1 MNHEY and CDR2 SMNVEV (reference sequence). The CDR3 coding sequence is TGTGCCAGCAGCATGATACTAGCGGGAGGGACAGATACGCAGTATTTT. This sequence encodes CASSMILAGGTDTQYF.

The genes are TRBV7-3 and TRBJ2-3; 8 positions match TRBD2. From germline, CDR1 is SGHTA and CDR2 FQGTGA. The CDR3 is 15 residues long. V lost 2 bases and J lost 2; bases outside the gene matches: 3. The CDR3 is CASSLVGGDTDTQYF. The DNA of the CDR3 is TGTGCCAGCAGCTTAGTCGGGGGGGACACAGATACGCAGTATTTT.

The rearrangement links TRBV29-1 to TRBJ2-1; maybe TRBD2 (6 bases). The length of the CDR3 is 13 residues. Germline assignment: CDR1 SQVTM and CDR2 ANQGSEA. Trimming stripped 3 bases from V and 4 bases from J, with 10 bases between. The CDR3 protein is CSVDFGSYNEQFF. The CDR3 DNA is TGCAGCGTTGACTTCGGGAGTTACAATGAGCAGTTCTTC.

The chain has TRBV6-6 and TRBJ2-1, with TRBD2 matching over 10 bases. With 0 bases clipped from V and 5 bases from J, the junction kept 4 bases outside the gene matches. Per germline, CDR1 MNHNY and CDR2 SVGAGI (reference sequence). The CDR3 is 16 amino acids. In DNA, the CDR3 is TGTGCCAGCAGTTACTCGGGGCTAGCGGGAGACAATGAGCAGTTCTTC. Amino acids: CASSYSGLAGDNEQFF.

The CDR3 reads CASSIDLTGQSFAGANVLTF. CDR3 DNA sequence: TGTGCCAGTAGTATAGATCTAACGGGACAGTCGTTCGCTGGGGCCAACGTCCTGACTTTC. The chain uses TRBV19 and TRBJ2-6; 7 positions agree with TRBD1. V lost 0 bases to trimming and J lost 2 bases; unmatched junction nucleotides: 13. Looked up from germline, CDR1 is LNHDA and CDR2 is SQIVND (reference sequence). The CDR3 spans 20 residues.

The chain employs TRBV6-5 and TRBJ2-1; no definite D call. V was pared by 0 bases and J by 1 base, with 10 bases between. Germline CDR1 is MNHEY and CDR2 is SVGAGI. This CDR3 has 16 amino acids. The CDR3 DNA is TGTGCCAGCAGTTACTCTGGGCTGGGTTCCTACAATGAGCAGTTCTTC. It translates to CASSYSGLGSYNEQFF.

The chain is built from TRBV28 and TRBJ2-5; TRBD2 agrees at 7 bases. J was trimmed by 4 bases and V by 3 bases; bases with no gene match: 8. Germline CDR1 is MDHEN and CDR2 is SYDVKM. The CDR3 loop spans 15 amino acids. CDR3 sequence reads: CASSFWRELRETQYF. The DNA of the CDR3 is TGTGCCAGCAGTTTTTGGCGGGAGCTGAGAGAGACCCAGTACTTC. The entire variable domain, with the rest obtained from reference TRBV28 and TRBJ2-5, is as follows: DVKVTQSSRYLVKRTGEKVFLECVQDMDHENMFWYRQDPGLGLRLIYFSYDVKMKEKGDIPEGYSVSREKKERFSLILESASTNQTSMYLCASSFWRELRETQYFGPGTRLLVL.

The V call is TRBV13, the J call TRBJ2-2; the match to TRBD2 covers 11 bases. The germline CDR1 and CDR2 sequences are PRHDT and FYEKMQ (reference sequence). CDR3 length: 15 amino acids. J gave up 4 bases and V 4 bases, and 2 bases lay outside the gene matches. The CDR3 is CASSSGTSGTGELFF. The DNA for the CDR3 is TGTGCCAGCAGCTCCGGGACTAGCGGCACCGGGGAGCTGTTTTTT.

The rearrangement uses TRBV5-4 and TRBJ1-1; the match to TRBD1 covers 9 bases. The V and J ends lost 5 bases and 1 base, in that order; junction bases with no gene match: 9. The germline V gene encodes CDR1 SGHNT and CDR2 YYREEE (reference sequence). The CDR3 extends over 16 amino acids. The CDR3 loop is CASRHPGQGPNTEAFF. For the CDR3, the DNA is TGTGCCAGCAGGCATCCGGGACAGGGACCGAACACTGAAGCTTTCTTT.

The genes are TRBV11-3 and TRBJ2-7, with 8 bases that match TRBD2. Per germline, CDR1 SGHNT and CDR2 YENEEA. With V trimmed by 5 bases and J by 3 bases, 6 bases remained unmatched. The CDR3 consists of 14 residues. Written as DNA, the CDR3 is TGTGCCAGCAGCGAGGGACTAGGCTACTACGAGCAGTACTTC. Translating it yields CASSEGLGYYEQYF. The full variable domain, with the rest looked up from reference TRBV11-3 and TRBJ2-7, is EAGVVQSPRYKIIEKKQPVAFWCNPISGHNTLYWYLQNLGQGPELLIRYENEEAVDDSQLPKDRFSAERLKGVDSTLKIQPAELGDSAVYLCASSEGLGYYEQYFGPGTRLTVT.